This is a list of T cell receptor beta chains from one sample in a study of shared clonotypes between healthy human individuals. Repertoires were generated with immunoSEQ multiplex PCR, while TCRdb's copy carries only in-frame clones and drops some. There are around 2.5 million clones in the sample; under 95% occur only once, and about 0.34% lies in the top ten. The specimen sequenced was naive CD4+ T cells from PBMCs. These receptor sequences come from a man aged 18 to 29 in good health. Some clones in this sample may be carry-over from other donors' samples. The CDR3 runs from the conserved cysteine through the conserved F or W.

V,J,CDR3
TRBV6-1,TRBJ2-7,CASSESRDGYEQYF
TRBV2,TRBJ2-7,CASNSAGLGEQYF
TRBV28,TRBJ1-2,CASSPGGEGARGYTF
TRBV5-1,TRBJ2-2,CASSLEATTGELFF
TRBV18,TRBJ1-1,CASSQVTGMNTEAFF
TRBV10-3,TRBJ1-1,CAIRDLRGNTSEAFF
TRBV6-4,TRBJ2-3,CASSPGLAGTDTQYF
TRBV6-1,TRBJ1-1,CASSDGGISEAFF
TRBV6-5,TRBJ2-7,CASSYSQGREQYF
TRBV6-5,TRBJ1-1,CASNGGVNTEAFF
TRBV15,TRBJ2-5,CATSRDLQETQYF
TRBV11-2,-,CASSPTTGAHEQYF
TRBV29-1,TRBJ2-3,CSVGGVLTDTQYF
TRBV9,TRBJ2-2,CASSVRLPGELFF
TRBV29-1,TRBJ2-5,CSVALLRPGEQYF
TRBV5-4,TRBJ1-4,CASSLKLGEKLFF
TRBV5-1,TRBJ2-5,CASSPGQGETQYF
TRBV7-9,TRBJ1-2,CASSLATGTARNYGYTF
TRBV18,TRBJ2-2,CASSQAGASYTGELFF
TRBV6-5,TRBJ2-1,CASSTPQGLSFF
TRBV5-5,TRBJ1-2,CASSFQSPGLGNGYTF
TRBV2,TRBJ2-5,CASTRQVQETQYF
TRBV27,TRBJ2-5,CASSSGWGTGGETQYF
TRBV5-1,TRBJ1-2,CASSRETSFNYGYTF
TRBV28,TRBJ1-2,CASSAEVGLRGYTF
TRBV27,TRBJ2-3,CASSDQGRGRSGDTQYF
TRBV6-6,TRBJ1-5,CASETGPNQPQHF
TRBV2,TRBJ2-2,CASSVGQPNTGELFF
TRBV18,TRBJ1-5,CASSPPGKGAHQPQHF
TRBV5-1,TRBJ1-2,CASSKQSTNTNYGYTF
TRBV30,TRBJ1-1,CAWSRANTEAFF
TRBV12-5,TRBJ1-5,CASGLVRGVDSNQPQHF
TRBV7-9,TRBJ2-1,CASSGQGANEQFF
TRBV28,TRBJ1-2,CASSPWGTDYGYTF
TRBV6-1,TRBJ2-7,CASSPRDRGNEQYF
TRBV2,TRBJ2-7,CASITGEDREQYF
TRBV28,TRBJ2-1,CASRSGGQVLGEQFF